This T cell receptor (beta chain) stems from a study of T cell responses to AZD1222 COVID-19 vaccine (dated by TCRdb to about 2021). Describing the broader study: TCR sequencing covered 233 trial participants: 200 to 220 given two doses of AZD1222 and 26 given two doses of MenACWY control vaccine. Trial participants were enrolled into age subgroups of 18-55, 56-69 and 70-plus years, which contained roughly 140, 27 and 60 TCR-sequenced participants, respectively.

The CDR3 regions of human TCRbeta chains were analyzed by immunosequencing. Per the authors' processing: TCRs in the repertoires were compared against a reference library of SARS-CoV-2-specific TCRs that had been generated with the MIRA antigen-specificity platform. Breadth meant the fraction of unique TCRs that were SARS-CoV-2-associated, whereas depth meant the fraction of total T cells that were SARS-CoV-2-associated. Using the MIRA data, each spike-specific TCR was mapped to the spike region that the TCR reacts to and placed in a CD4 or CD8 class. Log10-transformed breadth and depth values were compared by one-way ANOVA with Sidak's multiple comparisons tests. TCRdb holds this immuneACCESS table with in-frame rearrangements only. Some clones are missing; in checked studies, unresolved V genes explain under half, and the rest has no known cause. The V and J calls and clone size come from that table; D and trimming were worked out from the DNA. This sample holds about 120,000 clones; approximately 86% were observed only once. The top ten constitute 3% of the sample.

Details on this clone: The clone's antigen remains unknown. Base qualities are not at hand, and no much larger clone is one base apart.

The sample's time point label is to be understood as: about 28 days (+/-7) after the second vaccine dose. AZD1222 recipients given second doses at about 4 weeks or at about 12 weeks were pooled, since spike-specific TCR depth and breadth were not found to differ between the two schedules. Vaccinee samples were obtained from the UK trials COV001 and COV002, which included a single-blind randomized controlled phase 2/3 trial of AZD1222 (ChAdOx1 nCoV-19) in healthy adults. For TCRbeta chain sequencing, PBMC samples from trial participants were taken at day 0 and at day 28 after the second dose. Points the paper makes about the study in general: The whole spike protein was spanned by vaccine-associated CD4 TCRs, and dominant responses were seen in regions 160-218 and 743-854. Epitopes outside the regions mutated in the B.1.351 and B.1.1.7 variants were reportedly recognized by nearly half of the unique spike-specific TCRs. Conclusions about previously exposed vaccinees were limited because only a handful of AZD1222 recipients were SARS-CoV-2 seropositive at baseline. After two AZD1222 doses, both the breadth and the depth of spike-specific TCRs were significantly higher than at day 0 and than in MenACWY recipients. No day 14 peak-response samples were available, so repertoires were characterized only after the peak T cell response. The 56-69-year group was small, and its depth increase did not reach significance, likely because of low power. Participants were mostly white British and included more females than males, and it was suggested by the authors that clonal diversity may have been underestimated.

CDR1 and CDR2 (SGHVS, FQNEAQ) derive from the germline V gene. The CDR3, from cysteine to phenylalanine, totals 12 residues. Only CDR3 DNA remains: 36 bases, in frame from the first base. V is reduced by 5 bases and J by 6 bases, leaving a spacing of 10 bases between them. The receptor chain draws on TRBV7-8 and TRBJ1-1; the D gene is not confidently resolved. Sequenced material: peripheral blood, taken 28 days after the second AZD1222 dose. The source is an adult who received the AZD1222 COVID-19 vaccine. CDR3 loop: CASSPGRAEAFF. At the DNA level, the sequence is TGTGCCAGCAGCCCCGGCCGTGCTGAAGCTTTCTTT. The CDR3, completed at both ends by the reference TRBV7-8 and TRBJ1-1 genes, gives the full variable domain GAGVSQSPRYKVAKRGQDVALRCDPISGHVSLFWYQQALGQGPEFLTYFQNEAQLDKSGLPSDRFFAERPEGSVSTLKIQRTQQEDSAVYLCASSPGRAEAFFGQGTRLTVV.